This T cell receptor (beta chain) was captured in a study of PD-1 blockade in classical Hodgkin lymphoma. The CDR3 sequence is 16 residues long. CDR1 is LNHDA, CDR2 SQIVND, per germline (reference sequence). The V end lost 5 bases, the J end lost 5 bases, and 21 bases lay between the germline ends. Measured with immunoSEQ multiplex PCR; TCRdb has only the in-frame clones, and not every one. The sample shows approximately 15,000 clones, approximately 86% of them seen only once. Time point described: newly diagnosed, previously untreated cHL patient sample. Material for sequencing was peripheral blood mononuclear cells (PBMCs). This receptor was obtained from a human donor with classical Hodgkin lymphoma. The chain employs TRBV19 and TRBJ1-1; perhaps TRBD1 as D (6 bases). CDR3 bases: TGTGCCAGTAGTCGTCCAGGGGACTCTTCTTCGACTGAAGCTTTCTTT. It is translated as CASSRPGDSSSTEAFF.